This is a list of T cell receptor beta chains from one sample in a study of identical twins. Using its own MiXCR run on the 5' RACE reads, TCRdb lists one record per CDR3 protein. The sample includes 200,000 to 300,000 distinct CDR3 sequences, approximately 7% of them seen just once. In addition, the sample was reused for a study of yellow fever vaccine responses in identical twins.

The sample taken for sequencing was memory (CD45RO+) T cells sorted from blood. The source is a woman aged 18-35 years in good health. The CDR3 runs from the conserved cysteine through the conserved F or W. Each record gives: clone size, J gene, V gene, D gene, CDR3 protein, CDR3 DNA. The D gene is left open where the match is weak. Rows may omit the clone size; those that give it use once, few, many or a size class.

few	TRBJ2-3	TRBV12-3/TRBV12-4	TRBD2	CASSDTSGGRGTQYF	TGTGCCAGCAGTGATACTAGCGGAGGCCGGGGTACGCAGTATTTT
few	TRBJ1-1	TRBV18	TRBD1	CASSTVGQGASEAFF	TGTGCCAGCTCAACGGTGGGACAGGGGGCCTCTGAAGCTTTCTTT
.	TRBJ2-3	TRBV5-1	TRBD1	CASSLGQGVDTQYF	TGCGCCAGCAGCTTGGGACAGGGAGTAGATACGCAGTATTTT
.	TRBJ1-6	TRBV2	.	CASSVGHEGSPLHF	TGTGCCAGCAGTGTTGGCCACGAGGGTTCACCCCTCCACTTT
few	TRBJ2-2	TRBV2	TRBD2	CASKRLAGENTGELFF	TGTGCCAGCAAACGACTAGCGGGGGAGAACACCGGGGAGCTGTTTTTT
many	TRBJ2-7	TRBV12-3/TRBV12-4	.	CASSLTASSYEQYF	TGTGCCAGCAGTTTGACAGCTAGCTCCTACGAGCAGTACTTC
.	TRBJ1-2	TRBV10-2	.	CASSELGGGYTF	TGCGCCAGCAGTGAGCTCGGCGGTGGCTACACCTTC
many	TRBJ2-5	TRBV7-6	.	CASSLGTTQYF	TGTGCCAGCAGCTTAGGGACTACCCAGTACTTC
few	TRBJ2-3	TRBV4-1	TRBD2	CASSQPGLAGNTDTQYF	TGCGCCAGCAGCCAACCGGGACTAGCGGGGAACACAGATACGCAGTATTTT
.	TRBJ2-5	TRBV5-1	TRBD2	CASSLVGLAGVETQYF	TGCGCCAGCAGCTTGGTTGGTCTAGCGGGAGTAGAGACCCAGTACTTC
.	TRBJ2-5	TRBV7-9	.	CASNSGSETQYF	TGTGCCAGCAACTCAGGATCGGAGACCCAGTACTTC
many	TRBJ2-2	TRBV5-1	TRBD2	CASSLETSGRYAGELFF	TGCGCCAGCAGCTTGGAGACTAGCGGGAGGTACGCCGGGGAGCTGTTTTTT
once	TRBJ2-1	TRBV7-9	TRBD2	CASSLSERGNNEQFF	TGTGCCAGCAGCTTATCGGAGCGGGGAAACAATGAGCAGTTCTTC
many	TRBJ2-1	TRBV7-6	.	CASSLEVGKSHNEQFF	TGTGCCAGCAGCTTAGAGGTCGGGAAGAGTCACAATGAGCAGTTCTTC